The 8 T cell receptor beta chains in this list originate from one sample, sequenced in a study of spatial heterogeneity in lung cancer. Study conclusions and caveats: The study found that expanded intratumoral alpha and beta TCR counts tracked tumor mutation counts.

Time point meaning: sample taken at primary tumor resection. Their target antigens are unknown. TCRdb ran MiXCR on the 5' RACE reads and lists one entry per CDR3 protein. In the table there are fewer than 20,000 distinct CDR3 sequences, 5.5% to 6.5% of which are singletons. Sequencing was performed on lung tumor tissue, taken at surgery. These receptor sequences come from a female donor with early-stage non-small cell lung cancer.

Many counts were recorded for this clonotype. Within a library made for alpha chains, this beta chain is off target, and its count is uninformative. The rearrangement links TRBV3-1 to TRBJ2-5; D remains unclear. CDR3 length: 14 residues. Trimming removed 1 base from V and 2 bases from J, with 8 bases in between. Germline V gives CDR1 LGHDT, CDR2 YNNKEL (reference sequence). In DNA form, the CDR3 reads TGTGCCAGCAGCCAAGGAGCAGTTCAAGAGACCCAGTACTTC. Translation gives CASSQGAVQETQYF.

This clonotype was seen repeatedly, ten times or more. A library made for alpha chains picked up this beta chain off target, so its size means little. The V call is TRBV10-3, the J call TRBJ2-2, with D perhaps matching TRBD1 (6 bases). Germline V CDR1 and CDR2: ENHRY, SYGVKD. V shed 5 bases and J shed 2 bases, with 15 bases lying between them. The CDR3 has 16 residues. The CDR3 loop reads CAISTSRGSNTGELFF. The CDR3, as DNA: TGTGCCATCAGTACTAGTAGGGGGAGCAACACCGGGGAGCTGTTTTTT.

Note on this clonotype: Little can be read into the size of this beta chain, an off-target read in a library designed for alpha chains. The CDR3 loop is CASSSLARWGDEQFF. The CDR3, as DNA: TGTGCCAGCAGCTCCCTGGCCCGTTGGGGGGATGAGCAGTTCTTC. The chain combines TRBV7-9 with TRBJ2-1; D may be TRBD2 (6 bases). Trimming pared 4 bases from V and 8 bases from J, leaving 18 bases between. Germline CDR1 SEHNR, CDR2 FQNEAQ (reference sequence). CDR3 length: 15 amino acids.

This clonotype showed up many times. This beta chain turned up in a library designed for alpha chains; as an off-target read, its abundance says little. This sequence joins TRBV5-6 and TRBJ1-2, with D perhaps TRBD1 (5 bases). Germline CDR1 is SGHDT and CDR2 is YYEEEE. This CDR3 contains 14 residues. V lost 4 bases, J lost 4 bases, and 14 bases lay in between. CDR3 amino acids: CASSKRQMLYGYTF. For the CDR3, the DNA is TGTGCCAGCAGCAAAAGACAGATGCTCTATGGCTACACCTTC.

This clonotype is judged medium-sized (0.01 to 0.1%). Because the library targeted alpha chains, this beta chain is an off-target read whose size means little. The chain is built from TRBV9 and TRBJ1-5; D is undetermined. Trimming pared 0 bases from V and 9 bases from J, leaving 13 bases between. This CDR3 spans 14 amino acids. Germline lookup yields CDR1 SGDLS and CDR2 YYNGEE. The CDR3 DNA sequence: TGTGCCAGCAGCGTAGGCCAGGCCACTTGGCCCCAGCATTTT. It encodes CASSVGQATWPQHF.

This clonotype was recorded a few times. The library was built for alpha chains, so this beta chain is an off-target read and its size means little. CDR3 in amino acids: CSARSIGTSSYEQYF. CDR3 DNA: TGCAGTGCTAGATCGATCGGGACTAGCTCCTACGAGCAGTACTTC. This chain uses TRBV20-1 with TRBJ2-7, with TRBD2 matching over 8 bases. CDR3 length equals 15 residues. The germline CDR1 and CDR2 sequences are DFQATT and SNEGSKA (reference sequence). The junction had 6 bases not matched to a gene; V was cut back by 2 bases and J by 0 bases.

A word on this clonotype: This sequence may be a read error, since a much larger clone differs from it by one base. Being off target in a library aimed at alpha chains, this beta chain has a size of little meaning. CDR3 protein: CASSERPGSPYEQYF. The CDR3 coding sequence is TGTGCCAGCAGTGAGAGACCAGGGAGCCCCTACGAGCAGTACTTC. The rearrangement uses TRBV6-1 and TRBJ2-7; either TRBD1 or TRBD2 may fit D (5 bases each). Germline CDR1 reads MNHNS; CDR2 reads SASEGT. V was pared by 3 bases and J by 2 bases, with 14 bases between. The length of the CDR3 is 15 residues.

This clonotype is termed medium-sized. This beta chain slipped into a library made for alpha chains as a stray read, so its size is not meaningful. The rearrangement links TRBV29-1 to TRBJ2-1; 7 positions agree with TRBD1. The germline V gene has CDR1 SQVTM and CDR2 ANQGSEA. CDR3 size: 13 residues. V gave up 7 bases and J gave up 13 bases; unmatched junction bases: 16. CDR3 DNA sequence: TGCAGCGCTCGAGTAGGAACGACAGGGCTCCAGTTCTTC. It encodes CSARVGTTGLQFF.